These T cell receptor beta chains were read from a single sample in a study of human T cells and chemical hapten exposure. MiXCR, applied by TCRdb to the RACE reads, yields one record per CDR3 protein. The sample includes approximately 100,000 distinct CDR3 sequences, 9% to 9.5% of them seen just once. Here the sequenced sample was whole blood, taken in connection with sensitization to the hapten diphenylcyclopropenone (DPC). These receptors were obtained from a woman aged 40 to 55 with alopecia areata. Some clones in this sample may be carry-over from other donors' samples. The CDR3 runs from the conserved cysteine through the conserved F or W. Each record gives: clone size, D gene, V gene, J gene, CDR3 DNA, CDR3 protein. D genes are given only for firm matches. The listing skips clone size in some rows; elsewhere it reads once, few, many or a size class.

>many|NA|TRBV7-2|TRBJ1-2
TGTGCCAGCAGCTTAGAATTGGGTCGAAAGACCTTC
CASSLELGRKTF
>NA|NA|TRBV29-1|TRBJ1-1
TGCAGCGTTGGCTGGCAGTACCAAATGAACACTGAAGCTTTCTTT
CSVGWQYQMNTEAFF
>NA|NA|TRBV27|TRBJ2-7
TGTGCCAGCAGTTCCGGACAGCTGAGCTCCTACGAGCAGTACTTC
CASSSGQLSSYEQYF
>few|TRBD2|TRBV18|TRBJ2-3
TGTACCAGCTCACCGAGGCTAGCGGGGTCCACAGATACGCAGTATTTT
CTSSPRLAGSTDTQYF
>few|TRBD1|TRBV10-3|TRBJ2-3
TGTGCCATCAGGGAGACAGGGGACATCATTGATACGCAGTATTTT
CAIRETGDIIDTQYF
>NA|NA|TRBV29-1|TRBJ1-1
TGCAGCGTTGAGAGTCTGGGGACTGAAGCTTTCTTT
CSVESLGTEAFF
>many|NA|TRBV2|TRBJ2-7
TGTGCCAGCAGTGGTATTTCAGGGGCCTACGAGCAGTACTTC
CASSGISGAYEQYF
>many|NA|TRBV7-9|TRBJ2-7
TGTGCCAGCAGCCATGGGGAATTTGCCTACGAGCAGTACTTC
CASSHGEFAYEQYF
>many|NA|TRBV10-3|TRBJ1-1
TGTGCCATCAGTGAAGGGGGACCGGTGATGGCTTTCTTT
CAISEGGPVMAFF
>many|NA|TRBV6-1|TRBJ1-2
TGTGCCAGCAGTGAATATGGCTACACCTTC
CASSEYGYTF
>many|TRBD1|TRBV2|TRBJ1-5
TGTGCCAGCAGTGGGGACCCGGGACAGGGCTATCAGCCCCAGCATTTT
CASSGDPGQGYQPQHF
>many|NA|TRBV24-1|TRBJ1-2
TGTGCCACCGAGGGGGATCGGAGTGGCTACACCTTC
CATEGDRSGYTF
>NA|TRBD1|TRBV12-3/TRBV12-4|TRBJ1-2
TGTGCCAGCAGACGTAATGACAGGGGGGACTATGGCTACACCTTC
CASRRNDRGDYGYTF
>many|NA|TRBV4-3|TRBJ1-2
TGCGCCAGCAGCCAGGTGAAGGCAGTTAACTATGGCTACACCTTC
CASSQVKAVNYGYTF
>many|NA|TRBV19|TRBJ2-7
TGTGCCAGTGGGGACCCACGGGGAGAGCAGTACTTC
CASGDPRGEQYF
>many|NA|TRBV20-1|TRBJ1-6
TGCAGTGCCCAGCGCGGGTACTATAATTCACCCCTCCACTTT
CSAQRGYYNSPLHF
>many|NA|TRBV18|TRBJ2-1
TGTGCCAGCTCAGCTCCAGGAAGCTCCTACAATGAGCAGTTCTTC
CASSAPGSSYNEQFF
>many|NA|TRBV30|TRBJ2-1
TGTGCCTGGAGTGAGGGCCCTTACAATGAGCAGTTCTTC
CAWSEGPYNEQFF
>NA|NA|TRBV7-2|TRBJ2-4
TGTGCCAGCAGCTTAGACACAGCTAAAAACATTCAGTACTTC
CASSLDTAKNIQYF
>many|NA|TRBV6-2/TRBV6-3|TRBJ2-1
TGTGCCAGCAGTTGGGCAGGGAACAATGAGCAGTTCTTC
CASSWAGNNEQFF
>NA|NA|TRBV7-2|TRBJ1-5
TGTGCCAGCAGCTTTGACAACAATCAGCCCCAGCATTTT
CASSFDNNQPQHF
>NA|NA|TRBV12-3/TRBV12-4|TRBJ1-1
TGTGCCAGCAGAGACACGGGTCCTGAAGCTTTCTTT
CASRDTGPEAFF
>NA|TRBD1|TRBV28|TRBJ2-7
TGTGCCAGCAGTTCGGCCGGGACAGGGGGCGAGCAGTACTTC
CASSSAGTGGEQYF
>many|NA|TRBV18|TRBJ1-1
TGTGCCAGCTCACCACCCGGGGTTATCCGGTTCGGAGAAGCTTTCTTT
CASSPPGVIRFGEAFF
>few|NA|TRBV20-1|TRBJ2-3
TGCAGTGCTAGTTGGCAGGTATCAGATACGCAGTATTTT
CSASWQVSDTQYF
>NA|NA|TRBV7-6|TRBJ2-1
TGTGCCAGCAGCTTAAATAGCGGCTACAATGAGCAGTTCTTC
CASSLNSGYNEQFF
>few|NA|TRBV29-1|TRBJ1-6
TGCAGCGTTGGGCCCCGGTACAGTGTTAATTCACCCCTCCACTTT
CSVGPRYSVNSPLHF
>few|NA|TRBV6-2/TRBV6-3|TRBJ2-7
TGTGCCAGCAGTTACGTGGGGACATCCGAGCAGTACTTC
CASSYVGTSEQYF
>NA|NA|TRBV30|TRBJ2-3
TGTGCCTGGAGCCCCTCTTTAAGCGCGCAGTATTTT
CAWSPSLSAQYF
>many|NA|TRBV12-3/TRBV12-4|TRBJ1-6
TGTGCCAGCAGCCCGAGGGGTTATAATTCACCCCTCCACTTT
CASSPRGYNSPLHF
>NA|NA|TRBV5-1|TRBJ1-5
TGCGCCAGCAGCTTGGGACAAGAGGGCAGCAATCAGCCCCAGCATTTT
CASSLGQEGSNQPQHF
>few|NA|TRBV12-3/TRBV12-4|TRBJ1-5
TGTGCCAGCAGGGTTTCGGGGGGGCGATGGCAGCCCCAGCATTTT
CASRVSGGRWQPQHF
>many|TRBD1|TRBV28|TRBJ2-7
TGTGCCAGCACGACAGGGGGCGAGGTCTACGAGCAGTACTTC
CASTTGGEVYEQYF
>NA|TRBD1|TRBV29-1|TRBJ1-1
TGCAGCGCTCGGGACAGGGTGGGCACTGAAGCTTTCTTT
CSARDRVGTEAFF
>few|NA|TRBV4-2|TRBJ2-1
TGTGCCAGCAGCCAAGGGACGGGCTTCTCCTACAATGAGCAGTTCTTC
CASSQGTGFSYNEQFF
>once|NA|TRBV7-9|TRBJ2-2
TGTACCAGCAGCCCGAACACCGGGGAGCTGTTTTTT
CTSSPNTGELFF
>many|TRBD2|TRBV10-3|TRBJ2-3
TGTGCCATCAGTGGAGACCCTAGCGGGACCATAGGGGATACGCAGTATTTT
CAISGDPSGTIGDTQYF
>NA|NA|TRBV12-3/TRBV12-4|TRBJ2-6
TGTGCCAGCAGCGGCGAGGTCCTGACTTTC
CASSGEVLTF
>many|NA|TRBV3-1|TRBJ1-2
TGTGCCAGCAGCCAAGATTCGTTCGGACAGAACTATGGCTACACCTTC
CASSQDSFGQNYGYTF